These 32 T cell receptor beta chains share one sample of origin, sequenced in a study of PD-1 blockade in mismatch repair-deficient tumors. Generated by immunoSEQ multiplex PCR, the TCRdb table keeps only in-frame clones and is missing some. The sample has more than 95,000 clones; approximately 86% are singletons. The sample consisted of peripheral blood, taken 44 weeks after starting pembrolizumab. The source of these receptors is an adult with mismatch repair-deficient cancer.

The rearrangement joins TRBV18 to TRBJ2-7; a possible D gene is TRBD2 (6 bases). Trimming removed 2 bases at V and 4 bases at J, with 6 bases between. The CDR3 has 12 amino acids. The germline V gene encodes CDR1 KGHSH and CDR2 LQKENI. The CDR3 sequence is CASSPGRYEQYF. CDR3 coding DNA: TGTGCCAGCTCACCAGGGAGGTACGAGCAGTACTTC. Looking up the rest from reference TRBV18 and TRBJ2-7 gives the full variable domain: NAGVMQNPRHLVRRRGQEARLRCSPMKGHSHVYWYRQLPEEGLKFMVYLQKENIIDESGMPKERFSAEFPKEGPSILRIQQVVRGDSAAYFCASSPGRYEQYFGPGTRLTVT.

The chain is built from TRBV6-5 and TRBJ2-7; D not resolved. CDR3 length: 13 residues. The V gene lost 2 bases and the J gene lost 3 bases, with 8 bases spanning the gap. Germline loops: CDR1 MNHEY, CDR2 SVGAGI. The CDR3 DNA sequence: TGTGCCAGCAGTTACCGTCCGAACTACGAGCAGTACTTC. Translated, it gives CASSYRPNYEQYF.

The rearrangement joins TRBV4-3 to TRBJ2-3; TRBD2 matches at 7 bases. The CDR3 is 15 residues long. Germline V CDR1 and CDR2: LGHNA, YSLEER. The V and J ends lost 5 bases and 2 bases, in that order; junction bases with no gene match: 7. The CDR3 reads CASSVTSSPTDTQYF. CDR3 in DNA: TGCGCCAGCAGCGTGACTAGCAGCCCCACAGATACGCAGTATTTT.

This chain connects TRBV5-1 to TRBJ2-5; 8 bases fit TRBD2. The J segment lost 5 bases and the V segment lost 5 bases, leaving 8 bases of the junction unmatched. Per germline, CDR1 SGHRS and CDR2 YFSETQ. There are 14 residues in the CDR3. The CDR3 DNA follows: TGCGCCAGCAGGGCTCGGGAGGGCCCTGAGACCCAGTACTTC. It encodes CASRAREGPETQYF.

The chain is built from TRBV11-2 and TRBJ2-1, with 7 bases identical to TRBD2. The germline V gene has CDR1 SGHAT and CDR2 FQNNGV. V lost 5 bases, J lost 0 bases, and 4 bases stayed unmatched. This CDR3 spans 15 amino acids. The CDR3 coding sequence is TGTGCCAGCAGCCAGGGACTACACTCCTACAATGAGCAGTTCTTC. This encodes CASSQGLHSYNEQFF.

V usage is TRBV10-1 and J usage is TRBJ1-1, with D perhaps matching TRBD1 (5 bases). Germline assignment: CDR1 WNHNN and CDR2 SYGVQD (reference sequence). V was pared by 0 bases and J by 4 bases, with 12 bases between. This CDR3 is built from 15 residues. The CDR3 DNA reads as TGCGCCAGCAGTGAGTCTACAGGCCCGTTCACTGAAGCTTTCTTT. It specifies CASSESTGPFTEAFF.

This chain connects TRBV10-3 to TRBJ2-5, with 8 bases fitting TRBD2. Trimming took 8 bases from V and 2 from J; bases not matched to a gene: 10. Germline V gene sequence: CDR1 ENHRY, CDR2 SYGVKD. The CDR3 is 15 residues long. CDR3 protein: CAIARAAGGQETQYF. CDR3 coding DNA: TGTGCCATCGCGAGGGCGGCGGGGGGACAAGAGACCCAGTACTTC.

Points on this clone: This sample includes further DNA sequences coding for the same CDR3. The chain employs TRBV7-8 and TRBJ2-7, with TRBD1 identical over 11 bases. This CDR3 is 16 amino acids long. V dropped 5 bases and J dropped 5; count of bases not matched to a gene: 11. Germline CDR1 SGHVS, CDR2 FQNEAQ. CDR3 loop: CASSIPGGTGGNEQYF. The CDR3 DNA reads as TGTGCCAGCAGCATACCGGGAGGGACAGGGGGTAACGAGCAGTACTTC.

This chain joins TRBV27 and TRBJ1-2, with D tentatively TRBD1 (5 bases). The CDR3 is 16 amino acids. V lost 6 bases, J lost 4 bases, and 21 bases lay in between. Germline CDR1 reads MNHEY; CDR2 reads SMNVEV (reference sequence). DNA of the CDR3: TGTGCCAGCAGAAGAAGTACCACAGGAACTATCTATGGCTACACCTTC. Encoded protein: CASRRSTTGTIYGYTF.

This clone was recorded only once. A read error may produce the germline difference seen at one junction end. The chain carries TRBV7-7 and TRBJ2-3, with D unresolved. This CDR3 has 13 residues. Germline V gene lookup returns CDR1 SSHAT and CDR2 FNYEAQ (reference sequence). CDR3 in amino acids: CASSLSRTDTQYF. CDR3 coding DNA: TGTGCTAGCAGCTTATCTCGCACAGATACGCAGTATTTT.

V gene TRBV6-6 combines with J gene TRBJ2-7, with 14 bases identical to TRBD2. The CDR3 totals 15 residues. Unmatched junction bases numbered 4, after V lost 6 bases and J lost 3 bases. Germline CDR1 reads MNHNY; CDR2 reads SVGAGI (reference sequence). The chain's CDR3 is CASRGLAGVLYEQYF. The CDR3 DNA is TGTGCCAGCAGGGGACTAGCGGGGGTACTCTACGAGCAGTACTTC.

This clone showed up just once. V is TRBV12-2 and J is TRBJ2-2. TRBV12-2 is designated a pseudogene. The CDR3 totals 16 residues. The CDR3 sequence is CASRLEKGRNTGELFF. Here the CDR3 DNA reads TGTGCAAGTCGCTTAGAAAAGGGGAGAAACACCGGGGAGCTGTTTTTT.

J is TRBJ1-5 and V is TRBV7-9; a weak D match, TRBD1 (6 bases). This CDR3 has 14 amino acids. Germline CDR1 and CDR2: SEHNR and FQNEAQ (reference sequence). V shed 2 bases and J shed 6 bases, with 11 bases lying between them. The DNA for the CDR3 is TGTGCCAGCAGCTTATCGGGGGGCCCTCAGCCCCAGCATTTT. As protein: CASSLSGGPQPQHF.

The chain employs TRBV30 and TRBJ1-5; TRBD1 aligns across 7 bases. CDR1 is GTSNPN, CDR2 SVGIG, per germline (reference sequence). CDR3 length: 14 residues. The ends lost 3 bases at V and 5 bases at J; junction bases unmatched: 7. CDR3 nucleotide sequence: TGTGCCTGGAGCTCTAACAGGGGTCATCAGCCCCAGCATTTT. This gives the protein CAWSSNRGHQPQHF.

The chain is built from TRBV7-2 and TRBJ1-3; tentative D call: TRBD1 (5 bases). V lost 5 bases and J 4 bases, leaving 9 bases between the germline ends. From germline, CDR1 is SGHTA and CDR2 FQGNSA. The CDR3 runs 13 residues. DNA for the CDR3: TGTGCCAGCAGCCAGCCAGGGGGAAACACCATATATTTT. This codes for CASSQPGGNTIYF.

The chain joins TRBV11-2 to TRBJ2-7; tentatively, D is TRBD1 (5 bases). The V gene's germline CDR1 is SGHAT and CDR2 FQNNGV. V lost 4 bases and J 4 bases, leaving 14 bases between the germline ends. The CDR3 runs 14 residues. The CDR3 sequence: CASSSTVQGYEQYF. The CDR3 DNA reads TGTGCCAGCAGCTCAACCGTCCAGGGTTACGAGCAGTACTTC.

This chain joins TRBV21-1 and TRBJ2-7; the table's D call, TRBD2, was not checked against the DNA. TRBV21-1 is a pseudogene. The CDR3 is made up of 17 amino acids. The CDR3 DNA reads as TGTGCCAGCAGCAAAGGCCGGCCTAGCGGGAGGCCCTACGAGCAGTACTTC. This sequence encodes CASSKGRPSGRPYEQYF.

V usage is TRBV9 and J usage is TRBJ2-1, with 12 bases matching TRBD2. This CDR3 contains 15 residues. Germline lookup yields CDR1 SGDLS and CDR2 YYNGEE. Trimming cost V 4 bases and J 13 bases; bases outside gene matches: 12. CDR3 nucleotide sequence: TGTGCCAGCAGCTCGATGGGACTAGCGGGCCCGAGACAGTTCTTC. Its protein product is CASSSMGLAGPRQFF.

The CDR3: CASSLLPSYNEQFF. In nucleotides, the CDR3 is TGTGCCAGCAGCCTCCTACCCTCGTACAATGAGCAGTTCTTC. The V gene is TRBV11-2, the J gene TRBJ2-1; no firm D call. Trimming took 5 bases from V and 4 from J, leaving 12 bases between them. Germline V lookup: CDR1 SGHAT, CDR2 FQNNGV. The CDR3 loop spans 14 amino acids. The full variable domain, in which reference TRBV11-2 and TRBJ2-1 provide the parts outside the CDR3, is EAGVAQSPRYKIIEKRQSVAFWCNPISGHATLYWYQQILGQGPKLLIQFQNNGVVDDSQLPKDRFSAERLKGVDSTLKIQPAKLEDSAVYLCASSLLPSYNEQFFGPGTRLTVL.

This chain joins TRBV29-1 and TRBJ1-4; D possibly corresponds to TRBD1 (6 bases). Germline V CDR1 and CDR2: SQVTM, ANQGSEA. Trimming took off 4 bases at V and 7 bases at J, with 16 bases between the two ends. The CDR3 sequence is 14 residues long. CDR3 in DNA: TGCAGCGTTGTTGGGGGGCAGTTTAGTGAAAAACTGTTTTTT. The encoded protein is CSVVGGQFSEKLFF.

This clone was observed a single time. The CDR3 loop is CATLDRRSTGELFF. In DNA, the CDR3 is TGTGCCACCTTAGACAGGAGATCCACCGGGGAGCTGTTTTTT. This sequence joins TRBV28 and TRBJ2-2, with D tentatively TRBD1 (6 bases). Germline lookup yields CDR1 MDHEN and CDR2 SYDVKM. The germline V and J ends were trimmed by 10 bases and 4 bases, with 16 bases remaining between them. CDR3 length equals 14 residues.

The chain employs TRBV29-1 and TRBJ2-7; TRBD1 agrees at 9 bases. The J segment lost 4 bases and the V segment lost 4 bases, leaving 2 bases of the junction unmatched. This CDR3 comprises 12 residues. CDR1 and CDR2 (germline): SQVTM, ANQGSEA. The CDR3 spells CSVVTGGYEQYF. CDR3 nucleotides: TGCAGCGTTGTGACAGGGGGGTACGAGCAGTACTTC.

The chain employs TRBV7-2 and TRBJ2-3; the match to TRBD2 covers 10 bases. Looked up from germline, CDR1 is SGHTA and CDR2 is FQGNSA. J gave up 5 bases and V 6 bases, and 5 bases lay outside the gene matches. The CDR3 is 14 amino acids. CDR3 nucleotides: TGTGCCAGCAGGCTAGCGGGAGTGGAAGATACGCAGTATTTT. It codes for CASRLAGVEDTQYF.

The rearrangement uses TRBV28 and TRBJ2-7; 7 nucleotides align to TRBD1. Germline CDR1 and CDR2: MDHEN and SYDVKM. The V segment lost 3 bases and the J segment 4 bases; nucleotides outside the gene matches: 6. The CDR3 length is 14 residues. This chain's CDR3 is CASSLSTGNYEQYF. The CDR3 DNA is TGTGCCAGCAGTTTGTCGACAGGGAATTACGAGCAGTACTTC.

CDR3 DNA sequence: TGTGCCAGTAGTATACGAGAGTGGGGTGAGAGCTACACCTTC. This encodes CASSIREWGESYTF. The chain carries TRBV19 and TRBJ1-2; D gene uncertain. CDR3 length: 14 residues. Trimming removed 2 bases from V and 9 bases from J, with 16 bases in between. Per germline, CDR1 LNHDA and CDR2 SQIVND (reference sequence).

This chain's CDR3 is CASRAPGNQETQYF. CDR3 in DNA: TGTGCCAGTAGAGCCCCGGGGAACCAAGAGACCCAGTACTTC. The chain joins TRBV19 to TRBJ2-5, with D tentatively TRBD2 (5 bases). Germline lookup yields CDR1 LNHDA and CDR2 SQIVND (reference sequence). Trimming stripped 6 bases from V and 0 bases from J, with 11 bases between. This CDR3 region has 14 residues.

The J gene is TRBJ2-4, the V gene TRBV25-1; 11 bases line up with TRBD1. The V and J ends lost 5 bases and 8 bases, in that order; junction bases with no gene match: 8. The CDR3 is made up of 15 amino acids. The germline V gene encodes CDR1 MGHDK and CDR2 SYGVNS. CDR3 bases: TGTGCCAGCAGTCCGCGGGACAGGGGGGAACACATTCAGTACTTC. Translated, it gives CASSPRDRGEHIQYF.

This chain links TRBV27 with TRBJ1-5, with 7 positions matching TRBD1. V dropped 6 bases and J dropped 5; count of bases not matched to a gene: 10. Germline V CDR1 and CDR2: MNHEY, SMNVEV (reference sequence). The CDR3 is 15 residues long. CDR3 DNA: TGTGCCAGCAGCGCGACCGGGACAGTCCATCAGCCCCAGCATTTT. Translated: CASSATGTVHQPQHF.

This chain connects TRBV30 to TRBJ1-5, with a possible D match to TRBD1 (6 bases). Per germline, CDR1 GTSNPN and CDR2 SVGIG (reference sequence). This CDR3 region has 14 residues. V was cut by 2 bases and J by 4 bases, with 12 bases left in between. The CDR3 is CAWSRGARNQPQHF. DNA of the CDR3: TGTGCCTGGAGTAGGGGGGCCCGAAATCAGCCCCAGCATTTT.

This sequence joins TRBV2 and TRBJ2-3; 8 bases fit TRBD1. The CDR3 is made up of 13 amino acids. With 5 bases clipped from V and 3 bases from J, the junction kept 1 base outside the gene matches. The germline V gene has CDR1 SNHLY and CDR2 FYNNEI. The CDR3 loop is CASSRQGTDTQYF. The CDR3 DNA is TGTGCCAGCAGTAGACAGGGGACAGATACGCAGTATTTT.

V gene TRBV4-2 combines with J gene TRBJ2-3, with no clear D. The germline gives CDR1 LGHNA, CDR2 YNFKEQ. The germline V and J ends were trimmed by 1 base and 3 bases, with 2 bases remaining between them. There are 12 residues in the CDR3. The CDR3 loop reads CASSQATDTQYF. The CDR3 DNA is TGTGCCAGCAGCCAAGCAACAGATACGCAGTATTTT.

Here the CDR3 DNA reads TGCGCCAGCAGCTCCGTAGGGGGGCACAACGAGCAGTACTTC. This codes for CASSSVGGHNEQYF. The chain links TRBV5-1 to TRBJ2-7; possibly TRBD1 or TRBD2 for D (6 bases each). The CDR3 sequence is 14 residues long. Per germline, CDR1 SGHRS and CDR2 YFSETQ. Trimming shortened V by 3 bases and J by 5 bases, and 15 bases separated the two germline ends.